The 7 T cell receptor beta chains reported below all come from one sample, sequenced in a study of precursors of human CD4 cytotoxic T cells. Bulk UMI-based sequencing covered sorted CD4+ central memory, effector memory, IL-7R-high and IL-7R-negative TEMRA subsets. TCRdb reanalysed the reads using MiXCR and keeps one entry per CDR3 protein. The sample lists about 300 distinct CDR3 sequences, 25% to 30% occurring once. The sequenced material came from memory CD4+ T cells from blood (PBMCs). The receptors shown here come from a human donor in good health.

The chain combines TRBV13 with TRBJ1-2; 8 bases map to TRBD1. The V gene's germline CDR1 is PRHDT and CDR2 FYEKMQ (reference sequence). This CDR3 region has 14 residues. The trim removed 5 bases at V and 8 bases at J, leaving 10 bases unmatched. The CDR3 nucleotides are TGTGCCAGCAGCACCAGCCCAGGGGGCCGGGGCTACACCTTC. It specifies CASSTSPGGRGYTF.

In its sample, this clonotype is hyperexpanded (1% or more). The chain links TRBV6-4 to TRBJ2-1; TRBD2 agrees at 12 bases. After removal of 0 bases from V and 6 bases from J, the junction contained 0 bases not matched to a gene. The CDR3 length is 15 residues. CDR1 is MRHNA, CDR2 SNTAGT, per germline. CDR3 sequence reads: CASSDSTSGSNEQFF. Written as DNA, the CDR3 is TGTGCCAGCAGTGACTCGACTAGCGGGAGCAATGAGCAGTTCTTC.

By sample fraction, this clonotype is large (0.1 to 1%). The V call is TRBV5-1, the J call TRBJ2-2; D ambiguous. Trimming left V 2 bases short and J 4 bases short, with 12 bases between. The CDR3 totals 15 residues. The germline V gene has CDR1 SGHRS and CDR2 YFSETQ. The CDR3 coding sequence is TGCGCCAGCAGCTTTCGAGAATACAGCACCGGGGAGCTGTTTTTT. Its protein product is CASSFREYSTGELFF.

This clonotype is large by share. The J gene is TRBJ2-2, the V gene TRBV18, with 9 bases lining up with TRBD1. The CDR3 sequence is 15 residues long. The V and J ends lost 6 bases and 5 bases, in that order; junction bases with no gene match: 7. The germline gives CDR1 KGHSH, CDR2 LQKENI. This CDR3 reads CASSSNGQGTGELFF. In DNA form, the CDR3 reads TGTGCCAGCTCGTCGAACGGACAGGGGACCGGGGAGCTGTTTTTT.

In its sample, this clonotype is hyperexpanded. V is TRBV4-1 and J is TRBJ2-2, with unresolved D. The CDR3 consists of 21 residues. With 2 bases removed from V and 3 bases from J, the gap between germline ends came to 28 bases. The germline V gene has CDR1 MGHRA and CDR2 YSYEKL. CDR3 nucleotide sequence: TGCGCCAGCAGCCAAAAAAGGAAGGGCGGTATGTTGATGGCTTACACCGGGGAGCTGTTTTTT. This codes for CASSQKRKGGMLMAYTGELFF.

This clonotype is large in the sample. V gene TRBV9 combines with J gene TRBJ2-5; D might be TRBD2 (5 bases). CDR1 and CDR2 from the germline V gene are SGDLS and YYNGEE. This CDR3 spans 16 amino acids. Trimming cost V 0 bases and J 7 bases, with 19 bases left between them. The CDR3 sequence is CASSVGDTLGAGTQYF. The CDR3 region has the DNA TGTGCCAGCAGCGTAGGGGATACCTTGGGAGCAGGGACCCAGTACTTC.

The chain is built from TRBV9 and TRBJ2-5; weak D call: TRBD1 (6 bases). Looked up from germline, CDR1 is SGDLS and CDR2 is YYNGEE. Trimming shortened V by 7 bases and J by 1 base, and 14 bases separated the two germline ends. The CDR3 is 14 residues long. The CDR3 bases are TGTGCCAGCGGCCCCGGACAGCCCCAAGAGACCCAGTACTTC. Encoded protein: CASGPGQPQETQYF.